These 28 T cell receptor beta chains originate from one sample sequenced in a study of blood T cell repertoires in COVID-19. The repertoire was sequenced with immunoSEQ multiplex PCR; TCRdb's copy has only in-frame clones and lacks some. The sample contains a few hundred thousand clones, over 80% of which appear only once. Material for sequencing was peripheral blood. Source of these receptors: a woman aged 40 to 49 with acute or convalescent COVID-19.

This rearrangement joins TRBV6-6 to TRBJ2-7; 9 bases line up with TRBD1. V shed 5 bases, J shed 4 bases, and the junction held 6 bases outside the gene matches. This CDR3 is 14 amino acids long. Germline V gives CDR1 MNHNY, CDR2 SVGAGI (reference sequence). For the CDR3, the DNA is TGTGCCAGCAGTGCCGGGACAGGGAGTTACGAGCAGTACGTC. This translates into CASSAGTGSYEQYV.

The chain couples TRBV9 to TRBJ2-5; 8 positions agree with TRBD1. CDR1 SGDLS and CDR2 YYNGEE come from the germline V gene. The CDR3 extends over 16 amino acids. Trimming removed 6 bases from V and 4 bases from J; junction bases left unmatched: 14. The CDR3 sequence is CASNSYPGGGSETQYF. CDR3 sequence (DNA): TGTGCCAGCAACTCGTACCCAGGGGGCGGCTCAGAGACCCAGTACTTC.

CDR3 protein: CASSQIAGGTDTQYF. DNA for the CDR3: TGTGCCAGCAGCCAAATAGCAGGGGGCACAGATACGCAGTATTTT. V usage is TRBV3-1 (or the pseudogene TRBV3-2) and J usage is TRBJ2-3, with D perhaps TRBD1 (6 bases). With 2 bases removed from V and 1 base from J, the gap between germline ends came to 10 bases. The CDR3 consists of 15 residues. The germline V gene has CDR1 LGHDT and CDR2 YNNKEL (reference sequence).

The J gene is TRBJ2-7, the V gene TRBV7-9; the match to TRBD1 covers 7 bases. The CDR3 length is 14 residues. Germline trimming cut 5 bases from V and 2 bases from J; bases unmatched to any gene: 6. Germline CDR1 and CDR2: SEHNR and FQNEAQ (reference sequence). CDR3 DNA sequence: TGTGCCAGCAGCCGGACGGGACAGACCTACGAGCAGTACGTC. Translated: CASSRTGQTYEQYV.

J is TRBJ2-5 and V is TRBV5-1; 14 bases map to TRBD2. The trim removed 0 bases at V and 4 bases at J, leaving 5 bases unmatched. The CDR3 runs to 17 residues. The germline gives CDR1 SGHRS, CDR2 YFSETQ. The CDR3 bases are TGCGCCAGCAGCTTGGGACTAGCGGGGGGGCGAATAGAGACCCAGTACTTC. Translated: CASSLGLAGGRIETQYF. Full variable domain (outside the CDR3, taken from reference TRBV5-1 and TRBJ2-5): KAGVTQTPRYLIKTRGQQVTLSCSPISGHRSVSWYQQTPGQGLQFLFEYFSETQRNKGNFPGRFSGRQFSNSRSEMNVSTLELGDSALYLCASSLGLAGGRIETQYFGPGTRLLVL.

V is TRBV5-5 and J is TRBJ1-3; D gene unclear. Germline CDR1 and CDR2: SGHKS and YYEKEE (reference sequence). CDR3 size: 12 residues. V lost 2 bases and J lost 4, with 4 bases in between. Here the CDR3 reads CASSFVGNTIYF. CDR3 DNA sequence: TGTGCCAGCAGCTTTGTAGGAAACACCATATATTTT. The variable domain in full, with the rest retrieved from reference TRBV5-5 and TRBJ1-3, is DAGVTQSPTHLIKTRGQQVTLRCSPISGHKSVSWYQQVLGQGPQFIFQYYEKEERGRGNFPDRFSARQFPNYSSELNVNALLLGDSALYLCASSFVGNTIYFGEGSWLTVV.

J is TRBJ1-2 and V is TRBV5-1, with a tentative D call TRBD1 (6 bases). V shed 3 bases and J shed 0 bases, with 15 bases lying between them. The CDR3 runs to 16 residues. Germline V gene lookup returns CDR1 SGHRS and CDR2 YFSETQ. The CDR3 loop is CASSSLPGDANYGYTF. CDR3 nucleotides: TGCGCCAGCAGCTCCCTTCCAGGGGATGCTAACTATGGCTACACCTTC.

The chain links TRBV5-1 to TRBJ1-5, with D unclear. The CDR3 consists of 15 residues. Germline assignment: CDR1 SGHRS and CDR2 YFSETQ. Trimming left V 3 bases short and J 7 bases short, with 17 bases between. CDR3 loop: CASSWVSGSHQPQHF. The CDR3 nucleotides are TGCGCCAGCAGCTGGGTGTCGGGAAGCCACCAGCCCCAGCATTTT.

Concerning this clone itself: A much larger clone differs by one base, so this may be a read error. J is TRBJ1-5 and V is TRBV27; maybe TRBD1 (6 bases). The germline V and J ends were trimmed by 6 bases and 4 bases, with 10 bases remaining between them. Germline V gives CDR1 MNHEY, CDR2 SMNVEV (reference sequence). The length of the CDR3 is 13 residues. CDR3 nucleotides: TGTGCCAGCAGCTACAGGGTTAATCAGCCCCAGCATTTT. It translates to CASSYRVNQPQHF.

The V call is TRBV4-1, the J call TRBJ2-5; 7 bases are shared with TRBD1. Germline V CDR1 and CDR2: MGHRA, YSYEKL. The CDR3 is made up of 14 amino acids. Losses at the gene ends were 2 bases for V and 6 bases for J; bases not matched to a gene: 6. The CDR3 coding sequence is TGCGCCAGCAGCCAACGACAGGGCCGTAAGACCCAGTACTTC. Translating it yields CASSQRQGRKTQYF.

The J gene is TRBJ2-2, the V gene TRBV5-1; 7 positions agree with TRBD1. The CDR3 extends over 16 amino acids. Germline lookup yields CDR1 SGHRS and CDR2 YFSETQ. The V and J ends lost 0 bases and 0 bases, in that order; junction bases with no gene match: 2. The CDR3 DNA reads TGCGCCAGCAGCTTGGGAGGGGGCACGAACACCGGGGAGCTGTTTTTT. Its protein product is CASSLGGGTNTGELFF. Variable domain in full (rest from reference TRBV5-1 and TRBJ2-2): KAGVTQTPRYLIKTRGQQVTLSCSPISGHRSVSWYQQTPGQGLQFLFEYFSETQRNKGNFPGRFSGRQFSNSRSEMNVSTLELGDSALYLCASSLGGGTNTGELFFGEGSRLTVL.

This clone was observed once. The J gene is TRBJ1-5, the V gene TRBV12-5, with D possibly being TRBD1 (6 bases). The ends were cut back, 0 bases at V and 11 bases at J, with 14 bases in the middle. The CDR3 spans 14 residues. Germline V gene lookup returns CDR1 LGHNT and CDR2 FRNRAP. The CDR3 region has the DNA TGTGCTAGTGGTTTGGTAGGGGGTTCTGGAGCCCAGCATTTT. It is translated as CASGLVGGSGAQHF.

This clone was seen only once. J is TRBJ1-1 and V is TRBV11-1; 7 nucleotides match TRBD1. The ends lost 3 bases at V and 0 bases at J; junction bases unmatched: 4. CDR1 and CDR2 from the germline V gene are SGHAT and FQDESV (reference sequence). The CDR3 loop spans 15 amino acids. CDR3 loop: CASSFRDRLNTEAFF. In DNA, the CDR3 is TGTGCCAGCAGCTTTAGGGACAGACTGAACACTGAAGCTTTCTTT.

The V and J genes are TRBV11-2 and TRBJ1-1; 9 bases map to TRBD1. The CDR3 runs 15 residues. CDR1 is SGHAT, CDR2 FQNNGV, per germline. After removal of 5 bases from V and 7 bases from J, the junction contained 11 bases not matched to a gene. CDR3 sequence (DNA): TGTGCCAGCAGCCCTCGGACAGGGGCAGGTTTTGAAGCTTTCTTT. It is translated as CASSPRTGAGFEAFF.

The chain joins TRBV29-1 to TRBJ1-1; 7 bases map to TRBD1. The CDR3 has 10 residues. CDR1 and CDR2 from the germline V gene are SQVTM and ANQGSEA. V was clipped by 6 bases and J by 7 bases; unmatched bases: 2. The chain's CDR3 is CSVWTGEAFF. CDR3 DNA: TGCAGCGTGTGGACAGGTGAAGCTTTCTTT. Full variable domain (outside the CDR3, taken from reference TRBV29-1 and TRBJ1-1): SAVISQKPSRDICQRGTSLTIQCQVDSQVTMMFWYRQQPGQSLTLIATANQGSEATYESGFVIDKFPISRPNLTFSTLTVSNMSPEDSSIYLCSVWTGEAFFGQGTRLTVV.

The rearrangement links TRBV11-2 to TRBJ1-2; the D is unclear. Germline loops: CDR1 SGHAT, CDR2 FQNNGV. The CDR3 runs 15 residues. Trimming removed 0 bases from V and 2 bases from J, with 10 bases in between. The CDR3 region has the DNA TGTGCCAGCAGCTTAGACTTTATACAGAACTATGGCTACACCTTC. Translating gives CASSLDFIQNYGYTF.

The V call is TRBV18, the J call TRBJ2-3; D is possibly TRBD2 (5 bases). This CDR3 region has 13 residues. From germline, CDR1 is KGHSH and CDR2 LQKENI. The V end was cut by 6 bases, the J end by 2 bases, with 9 bases between. CDR3 loop: CASSQRDTDTQYF. The CDR3 DNA reads as TGTGCCAGCTCTCAGAGGGACACAGATACGCAGTATTTT.

The chain uses TRBV18 and TRBJ2-2, with D uncertain. The CDR3 is 16 amino acids. V was trimmed by 3 bases and J by 2 bases, leaving 13 bases between them. Germline V gives CDR1 KGHSH, CDR2 LQKENI. CDR3 residues: CASSPSMRFNTGELFF. The DNA for the CDR3 is TGTGCCAGCTCACCCTCGATGAGGTTTAACACCGGGGAGCTGTTTTTT.

This chain joins TRBV18 and TRBJ1-1; 11 bases agree with TRBD1. Germline V CDR1 and CDR2: KGHSH, LQKENI. The CDR3 covers 17 residues. The J segment lost 6 bases and the V segment lost 3 bases, leaving 12 bases of the junction unmatched. CDR3 region: CASSPGQGALLSSEAFF. CDR3 DNA sequence: TGTGCCAGCTCACCCGGACAGGGGGCTCTCTTATCTTCTGAAGCTTTCTTT.

This clone was seen only once. The CDR3 DNA is TGTGCCAGCAGCCCAGGGACAGCAGTACCCCTCCACTTT. Translated, it gives CASSPGTAVPLHF. J is TRBJ1-6 and V is TRBV7-8; 7 nucleotides align to TRBD1. Germline V lookup: CDR1 SGHVS, CDR2 FQNEAQ. The CDR3 is 13 amino acids. V dropped 5 bases and J dropped 12; count of bases not matched to a gene: 7.

The chain has TRBV30 and TRBJ1-1; 9 bases line up with TRBD1. This CDR3 spans 13 amino acids. Germline V gene data show CDR1 as GTSNPN and CDR2 as SVGIG (reference sequence). V trimming: 3 bases; J trimming: 5 bases; junction bases outside the gene matches: 4. This CDR3 reads CAWRKGTGTEAFF. The DNA for the CDR3 is TGTGCCTGGAGAAAAGGGACAGGGACTGAAGCTTTCTTT.

The rearrangement joins TRBV11-2 to TRBJ2-3; possible D gene TRBD2, 5 bases. Deletions cut 5 bases from V and 0 bases from J, with 18 bases between. The CDR3 has 17 amino acids. CDR1 is SGHAT, CDR2 FQNNGV, per germline. Here the CDR3 reads CASSLRGLRISTDTQYF. CDR3 nucleotide sequence: TGTGCCAGCAGCCTACGGGGTCTCAGGATTAGCACAGATACGCAGTATTTT. Variable domain in full (rest from reference TRBV11-2 and TRBJ2-3): EAGVAQSPRYKIIEKRQSVAFWCNPISGHATLYWYQQILGQGPKLLIQFQNNGVVDDSQLPKDRFSAERLKGVDSTLKIQPAKLEDSAVYLCASSLRGLRISTDTQYFGPGTRLTVL.

The CDR3 sequence: CASSTRGAVELQETQYF. The DNA of the CDR3 is TGTGCCAGCAGCACCCGGGGGGCAGTCGAACTCCAAGAGACCCAGTACTTC. This chain uses TRBV5-4 with TRBJ2-5; a possible D gene is TRBD2 (7 bases). CDR3 length equals 17 residues. The ends were cut back, 4 bases at V and 1 base at J, with 20 bases in the middle. Germline values: CDR1 SGHNT, CDR2 YYREEE (reference sequence).

The chain joins TRBV30 to TRBJ2-1; perhaps TRBD2 as D (5 bases). This CDR3 region has 14 residues. V lost 4 bases to trimming and J lost 0 bases, with 10 bases between them. Looked up from germline, CDR1 is GTSNPN and CDR2 is SVGIG (reference sequence). In nucleotides, the CDR3 is TGTGCCTGGATAACGGGAAGCTCCTACAATGAGCAGTTCTTC. It encodes CAWITGSSYNEQFF.

This chain links TRBV25-1 with TRBJ1-6; D is perhaps TRBD1 (5 bases). Per germline, CDR1 MGHDK and CDR2 SYGVNS. The CDR3 is 16 residues long. Trimming stripped 5 bases from V and 4 bases from J, with 15 bases between. The CDR3 region has the DNA TGTGCCAGCAGTCTAGGACCCGGGGGATATAATTCACCCCTCCACTTT. Amino acid sequence: CASSLGPGGYNSPLHF.

The genes are TRBV18 and TRBJ1-2; 7 nucleotides match TRBD1. The length of the CDR3 is 13 residues. Germline lookup yields CDR1 KGHSH and CDR2 LQKENI. V lost 3 bases to trimming and J lost 4 bases; unmatched junction nucleotides: 2. DNA of the CDR3: TGTGCCAGCTCACCCGGGACAGCCTATGGCTACACCTTC. It codes for CASSPGTAYGYTF.

The rearrangement links TRBV19 to TRBJ2-2, with 7 bases matching TRBD1. The CDR3 loop spans 14 amino acids. The germline CDR1 and CDR2 sequences are LNHDA and SQIVND (reference sequence). Trimming at V came to 7 bases and at J to 1 base, leaving 3 bases not matched to a gene. CDR3 nucleotide sequence: TGTGCCAGTACCGACAGGGTGAACACCGGGGAGCTGTTTTTT. Protein sequence: CASTDRVNTGELFF.

J is TRBJ2-3 and V is TRBV2; 10 bases are a match to TRBD2. The CDR3 has 17 amino acids. V was clipped by 6 bases and J by 2 bases; unmatched bases: 11. Germline lookup yields CDR1 SNHLY and CDR2 FYNNEI. CDR3 bases: TGTGCCAGCAGGGCGGCTAGCGGGGGTTCTAACACAGATACGCAGTATTTT. It codes for CASRAASGGSNTDTQYF.